This is a list of T cell receptor beta chains from one sample in a study of PD-1 blockade in classical Hodgkin lymphoma. The assay was immunoSEQ multiplex PCR, and TCRdb's table has in-frame clones only and misses some. The repertoire holds fewer than 35,000 clones, with roughly 90% as singletons. The material sequenced was CD4+ T cells from blood, taken before the fourth cycle of nivolumab. The receptors originated from a human donor with classical Hodgkin lymphoma. Both conserved end residues are trimmed from each CDR3. A D gene is named only where the DNA matches it firmly.

j_call v_call d_call cdr3_aa
TRBJ1-4 TRBV7-8 TRBD1 ASSLTALTGTIEKLF
TRBJ2-4 TRBV4-1 TRBD2 ASSQDRGETVKNIQY
TRBJ2-3 TRBV4-1 . ASSHDVGDFTDTQY
TRBJ1-1 TRBV5-1 . ASSSRGATEAF
TRBJ1-5 TRBV15 . ATSRAYGPEGQPQH
TRBJ1-1 TRBV28 TRBD1 ASSSPVRGRTEAF
TRBJ2-1 TRBV14 TRBD2 ASSPRLAQFNEQF
TRBJ1-2 TRBV7-9 . ASSLESPGGYT
TRBJ2-7 TRBV6-6 TRBD2 ASKWTGGEPSYEQY
TRBJ1-1 TRBV5-5 . ASSLTGDQVAF
TRBJ1-1 TRBV14 . ASSQAGRPSLSLF
TRBJ2-1 TRBV2 . ASRGGGNEQF
TRBJ2-5 TRBV12-5 . ASGLKLGQGSQETQY
TRBJ2-2 TRBV6-5 . ASSYEAGWGTGELF
TRBJ2-7 TRBV9 TRBD1 ASSVSSVDRGPPQQY
TRBJ2-2 TRBV28 . ATRKGGDTGELF
TRBJ1-1 TRBV19 . ASSRDSVLDTEAF
TRBJ2-3 TRBV2 TRBD1 ASSEWIDRGPRDTQY
TRBJ2-2 TRBV18 . ASSLNTGELF
TRBJ1-2 TRBV7-9 . ASSLSGRSNYGYT
TRBJ2-3 TRBV30 . AWSALSTWTDTQY
TRBJ2-7 TRBV5-5 . ASSLRSGSYEQY
TRBJ1-1 TRBV7-8 . ASSLGGGGTQAF
TRBJ2-3 TRBV29-1 . SVDEGRTDTQY
TRBJ2-2 TRBV14 TRBD1 ASSWGQGIGELF
TRBJ2-7 TRBV28 . ASSRQESSYEQY
TRBJ2-1 TRBV7-2 TRBD2 ASSLLAGRNEQF
TRBJ2-7 TRBV9 . ASSPRFESYEQY
TRBJ2-5 TRBV5-1 . ASSLGTAQETQY
TRBJ1-5 TRBV5-4 . ASSLAPGRGQPQH
TRBJ2-3 TRBV5-1 . ASRQRLADTDTQY
TRBJ1-5 TRBV28 TRBD1 ASSFEGGRQPQH
TRBJ2-7 TRBV28 TRBD2 ASSLFIRERGKVYEQY
TRBJ2-7 TRBV13 . ASSLGQELSYEQY
TRBJ1-3 TRBV30 . ASVSGDGNTIY
TRBJ2-2 TRBV10-3 . AISESRQGNTGELF
TRBJ2-7 TRBV5-1 TRBD1 ASSLEAGGRYEQY
TRBJ1-1 TRBV25-1 TRBD1 ASSNTGEAEAF
TRBJ2-7 TRBV7-3 . ASSLTGLALH
TRBJ2-3 TRBV6-6 . ASNRFTDTQY
TRBJ2-7 TRBV21-1 . ASSKGDRIYEQY
TRBJ2-7 TRBV5-6 . ASTLGAVLVYEQY
TRBJ2-1 TRBV6-1 TRBD2 ASTGLARTYNEQF